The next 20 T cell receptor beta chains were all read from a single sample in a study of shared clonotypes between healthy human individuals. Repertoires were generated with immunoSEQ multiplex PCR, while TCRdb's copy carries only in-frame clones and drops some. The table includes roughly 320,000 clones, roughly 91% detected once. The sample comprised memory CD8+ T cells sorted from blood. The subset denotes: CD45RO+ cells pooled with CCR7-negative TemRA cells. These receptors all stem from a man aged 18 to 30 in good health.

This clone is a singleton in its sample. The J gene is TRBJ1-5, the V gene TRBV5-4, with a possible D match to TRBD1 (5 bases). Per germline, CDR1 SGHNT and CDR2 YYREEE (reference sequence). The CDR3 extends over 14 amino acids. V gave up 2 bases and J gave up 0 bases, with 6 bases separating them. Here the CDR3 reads CASSFTGSNQPQHF. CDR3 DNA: TGTGCCAGCAGCTTTACAGGTAGCAATCAGCCCCAGCATTTT.

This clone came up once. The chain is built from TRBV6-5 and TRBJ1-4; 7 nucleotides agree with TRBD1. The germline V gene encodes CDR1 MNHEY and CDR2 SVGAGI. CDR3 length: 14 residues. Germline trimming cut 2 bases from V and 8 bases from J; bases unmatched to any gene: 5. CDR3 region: CASSYGTEGEKLFF. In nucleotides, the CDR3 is TGTGCCAGCAGTTACGGGACAGAAGGAGAAAAACTGTTTTTT.

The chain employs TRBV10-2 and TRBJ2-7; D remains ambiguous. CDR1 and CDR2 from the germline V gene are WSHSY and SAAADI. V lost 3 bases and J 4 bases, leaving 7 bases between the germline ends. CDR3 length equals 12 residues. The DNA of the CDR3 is TGCGCCAGCAGTGACGTGGGTTACGAGCAGTACTTC. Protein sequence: CASSDVGYEQYF.

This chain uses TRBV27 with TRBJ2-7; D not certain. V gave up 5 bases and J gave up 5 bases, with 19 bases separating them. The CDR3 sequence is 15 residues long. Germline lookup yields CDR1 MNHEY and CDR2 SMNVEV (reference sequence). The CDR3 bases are TGTGCCAGCAGTCCCCATACAACTGGTAACGACGAGCAGTACTTC. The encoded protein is CASSPHTTGNDEQYF.

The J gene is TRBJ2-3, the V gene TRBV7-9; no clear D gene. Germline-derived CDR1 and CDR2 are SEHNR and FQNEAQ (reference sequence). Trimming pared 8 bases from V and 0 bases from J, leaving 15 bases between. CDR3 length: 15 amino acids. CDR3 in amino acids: CASDRPATSTDTQYF. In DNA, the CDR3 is TGTGCCAGCGATCGGCCCGCTACTAGCACAGATACGCAGTATTTT. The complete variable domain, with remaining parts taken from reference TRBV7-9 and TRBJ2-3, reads DTGVSQNPRHKITKRGQNVTFRCDPISEHNRLYWYRQTLGQGPEFLTYFQNEAQLEKSRLLSDRFSAERPKGSFSTLEIQRTEQGDSAMYLCASDRPATSTDTQYFGPGTRLTVL.

DNA for the CDR3: TGTGCCAGCAGCTTCGCAGGGACACCCTACGAGCAGTACTTC. As protein: CASSFAGTPYEQYF. The V gene is TRBV7-9, the J gene TRBJ2-7; tentative D call: TRBD1 (6 bases). The CDR3 has 14 residues. The germline V gene encodes CDR1 SEHNR and CDR2 FQNEAQ (reference sequence). Trimming stripped 3 bases from V and 2 bases from J, with 11 bases between.

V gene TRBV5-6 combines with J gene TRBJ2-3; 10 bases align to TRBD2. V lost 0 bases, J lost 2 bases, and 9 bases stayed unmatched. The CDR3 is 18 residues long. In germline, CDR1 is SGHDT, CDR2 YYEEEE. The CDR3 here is CASSLALASGGHTDTQYF. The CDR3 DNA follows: TGTGCCAGCAGCTTGGCCCTGGCTAGCGGGGGCCACACAGATACGCAGTATTTT.

CDR3 DNA sequence: TGTGCCAGCAGTTCTGGGACAGGGGAGTACAATGAGCAGTTCTTC. Translating it yields CASSSGTGEYNEQFF. This chain uses TRBV28 with TRBJ2-1; TRBD1 matches at 10 bases. The J segment lost 4 bases and the V segment lost 4 bases, leaving 4 bases of the junction unmatched. The CDR3 runs 15 residues. The germline gives CDR1 MDHEN, CDR2 SYDVKM.

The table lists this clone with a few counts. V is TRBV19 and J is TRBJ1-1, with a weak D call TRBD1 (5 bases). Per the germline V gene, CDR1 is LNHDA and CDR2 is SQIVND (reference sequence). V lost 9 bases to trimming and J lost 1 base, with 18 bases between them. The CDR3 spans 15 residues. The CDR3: CASRAGHLGNTEAFF. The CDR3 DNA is TGTGCCAGCCGTGCAGGACACCTAGGGAACACTGAAGCTTTCTTT.

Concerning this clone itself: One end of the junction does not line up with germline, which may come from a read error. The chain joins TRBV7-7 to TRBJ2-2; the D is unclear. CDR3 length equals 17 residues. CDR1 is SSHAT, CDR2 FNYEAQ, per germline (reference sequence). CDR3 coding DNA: TGTGCTAGCAGCTCAGAAGTAGGGCCGCTAGACCCCGGGGAGCTGTTTTTT. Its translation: CASSSEVGPLDPGELFF.

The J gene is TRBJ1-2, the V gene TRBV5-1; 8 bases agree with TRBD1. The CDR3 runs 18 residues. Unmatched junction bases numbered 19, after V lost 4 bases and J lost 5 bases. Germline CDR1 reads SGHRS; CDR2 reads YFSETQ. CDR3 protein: CASSPFGTGYLAVYGYTF. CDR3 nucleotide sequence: TGCGCCAGCAGCCCCTTCGGGACAGGATATCTCGCCGTGTATGGCTACACCTTC.

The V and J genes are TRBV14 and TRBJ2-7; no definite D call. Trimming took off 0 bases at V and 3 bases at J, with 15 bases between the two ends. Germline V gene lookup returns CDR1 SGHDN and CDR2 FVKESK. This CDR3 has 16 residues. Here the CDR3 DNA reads TGTGCCAGCAGCCAAGATCTAGGGCAGGTTGACTACGAGCAGTACTTC. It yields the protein CASSQDLGQVDYEQYF.

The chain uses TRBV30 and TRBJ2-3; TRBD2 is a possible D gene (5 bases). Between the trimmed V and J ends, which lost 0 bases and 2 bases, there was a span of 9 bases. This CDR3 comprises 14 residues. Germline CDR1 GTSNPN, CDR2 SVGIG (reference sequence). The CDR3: CAWSVAEFTDTQYF. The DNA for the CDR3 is TGTGCCTGGAGTGTAGCGGAGTTCACAGATACGCAGTATTTT. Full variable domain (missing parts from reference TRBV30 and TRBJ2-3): SQTIHQWPATLVQPVGSPLSLECTVEGTSNPNLYWYRQAAGRGLQLLFYSVGIGQISSEVPQNLSASRPQDRQFILSSKKLLLSDSGFYLCAWSVAEFTDTQYFGPGTRLTVL.

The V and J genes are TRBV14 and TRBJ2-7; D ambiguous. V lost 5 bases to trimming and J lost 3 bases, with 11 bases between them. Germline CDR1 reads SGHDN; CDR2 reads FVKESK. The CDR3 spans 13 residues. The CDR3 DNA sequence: TGTGCCAGCAGCTTTGCAGAGAGCTACGAGCAGTACTTC. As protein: CASSFAESYEQYF.

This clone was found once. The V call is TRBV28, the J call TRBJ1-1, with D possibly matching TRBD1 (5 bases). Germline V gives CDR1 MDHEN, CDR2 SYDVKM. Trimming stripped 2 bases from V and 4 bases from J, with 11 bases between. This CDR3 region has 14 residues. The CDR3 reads CASSLQGGSTEAFF. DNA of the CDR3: TGTGCCAGCAGTTTACAGGGAGGTTCCACTGAAGCTTTCTTT.

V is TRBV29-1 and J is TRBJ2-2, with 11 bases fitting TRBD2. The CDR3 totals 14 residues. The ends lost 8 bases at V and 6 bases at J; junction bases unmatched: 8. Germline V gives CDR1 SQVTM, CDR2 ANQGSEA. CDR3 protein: CSTAGTSGAGELFF. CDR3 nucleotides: TGCAGCACTGCCGGGACTAGCGGCGCCGGGGAGCTGTTTTTT.

The CDR3 region is CSVRTSGGYNEQFF. The CDR3 nucleotides are TGCAGCGTCCGGACTAGCGGGGGGTACAATGAGCAGTTCTTC. J is TRBJ2-1 and V is TRBV29-1; 14 bases line up with TRBD2. V lost 6 bases, J lost 4 bases, and 2 bases stayed unmatched. The length of the CDR3 is 14 residues. CDR1 is SQVTM and CDR2 is ANQGSEA in the germline V gene.

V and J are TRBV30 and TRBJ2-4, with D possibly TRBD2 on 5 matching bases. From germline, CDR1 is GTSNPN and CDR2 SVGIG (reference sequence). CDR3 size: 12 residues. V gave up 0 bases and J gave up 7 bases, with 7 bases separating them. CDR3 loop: CAWSVGGNIQYF. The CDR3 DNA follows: TGTGCCTGGAGTGTGGGCGGGAACATTCAGTACTTC.

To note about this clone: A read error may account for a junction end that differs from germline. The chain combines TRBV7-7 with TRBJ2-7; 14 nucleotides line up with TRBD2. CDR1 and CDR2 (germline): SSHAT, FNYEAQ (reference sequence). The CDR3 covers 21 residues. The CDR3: CASSLSSGLAGGKAPSYEQYF. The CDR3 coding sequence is TGTGCTAGCAGCTTATCTTCCGGACTAGCGGGAGGAAAAGCCCCCTCCTACGAGCAGTACTTC.

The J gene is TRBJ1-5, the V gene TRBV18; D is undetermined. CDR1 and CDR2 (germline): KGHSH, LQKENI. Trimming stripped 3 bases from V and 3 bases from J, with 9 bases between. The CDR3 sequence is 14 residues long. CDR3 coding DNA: TGTGCCAGCTCACCGAAGTGGGTCAATCAGCCCCAGCATTTT. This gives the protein CASSPKWVNQPQHF.